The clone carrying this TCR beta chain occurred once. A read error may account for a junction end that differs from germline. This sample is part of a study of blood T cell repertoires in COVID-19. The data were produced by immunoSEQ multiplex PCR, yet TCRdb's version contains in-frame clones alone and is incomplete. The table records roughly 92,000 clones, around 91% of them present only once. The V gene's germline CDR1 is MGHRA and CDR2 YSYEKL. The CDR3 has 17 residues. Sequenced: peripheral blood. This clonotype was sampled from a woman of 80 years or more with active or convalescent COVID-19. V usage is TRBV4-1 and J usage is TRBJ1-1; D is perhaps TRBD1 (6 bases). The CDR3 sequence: CASSLLGGGYRNPEAFF. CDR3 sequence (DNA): TGCGCCAGCAGCCTCCTCGGGGGGGGCTATAGGAACCCTGAAGCTTTCTTT.